This T cell receptor (beta chain) emerged from a study of early T cells in non-severe SARS-CoV-2 infection. Background on the study: The sequenced material was bulk RNA from unsorted whole blood, and its chains were unpaired. Study-level points and caveats: VDJdb-based annotation leaned toward anti-spike CD8 responses and missed private and CD4 specificities.

This clonotype occurred many times. Its antigen is as yet unknown. The CDR3 totals 14 residues. Deletions cut 5 bases from V and 3 bases from J, with 14 bases between. The germline V gene encodes CDR1 SGHTA and CDR2 FQGNSA. The TCR library protocol was used to attach unique molecular identifiers. These identifiers were attached to individual cDNA molecules. TCRdb re-called the 5' RACE reads with MiXCR, one entry per CDR3 protein. The data contain some 29,000 distinct CDR3 sequences, under 6% of them seen just once; the ten biggest clones take up 5.8%. This sequence originates from an adult who was a healthcare worker with PCR-confirmed SARS-CoV-2 infection or an uninfected control (not recorded which). The rearrangement uses TRBV7-2 and TRBJ2-7; the D gene is possibly TRBD1 (6 bases). Sequencing was performed on whole blood. CDR3: CASSQDRSYYEQYF. The CDR3 DNA follows: TGTGCCAGCAGCCAGGACAGATCTTACTACGAGCAGTACTTC.